The 10 T cell receptor beta chains below all came from one sample that was sequenced in a study of CD8 T cells in ankylosing spondylitis. Study outcomes and limitations: In ankylosing spondylitis blood, a motif of roughly 8 highly homologous TCR beta variants appeared characteristic.

Each CDR3 protein is one row after TCRdb ran MiXCR on the 5' RACE reads. The data show around 770,000 distinct CDR3 sequences, with approximately 12% seen just once and under 0.6% held by the top ten. These TCRs are of unknown antigen specificity. The specimen was blood, either unsorted or a sorted T cell fraction (not recorded which). Receptors were obtained from a male donor with ankylosing spondylitis.

This clonotype was picked up a small number of times. V is TRBV29-1 and J is TRBJ1-1, with 9 bases matching TRBD1. After removal of 6 bases from V and 1 base from J, the junction contained 3 bases not matched to a gene. The CDR3 sequence is 13 residues long. Germline V gene lookup returns CDR1 SQVTM and CDR2 ANQGSEA. The CDR3, as DNA: TGCAGCGTCTCACAGGGGGCGAACACTGAAGCTTTCTTT. It specifies CSVSQGANTEAFF.

This clonotype was observed a few times. The rearrangement joins TRBV29-1 to TRBJ2-4, with D perhaps TRBD2 (5 bases). Germline CDR1 SQVTM, CDR2 ANQGSEA. This CDR3 is built from 14 residues. Trimming removed 4 bases at V and 1 base at J, with 11 bases between. CDR3 loop: CSVAGVVAKNIQYF. The CDR3 DNA is TGCAGCGTTGCCGGGGTGGTCGCCAAAAACATTCAGTACTTC.

This clonotype occurred many times. The rearrangement links TRBV20-1 to TRBJ2-1; a possible D gene is TRBD2 (7 bases). This CDR3 comprises 16 residues. The germline gives CDR1 DFQATT, CDR2 SNEGSKA (reference sequence). The ends were cut back, 2 bases at V and 6 bases at J, with 20 bases in the middle. The CDR3 sequence: CSARLGGPRGGNEQFF. The CDR3 region has the DNA TGCAGTGCTAGACTTGGCGGACCTAGGGGGGGCAATGAGCAGTTCTTC.

This clonotype was seen more than once but under ten times. V gene TRBV7-2 combines with J gene TRBJ1-1; a possible D gene is TRBD1 (5 bases). The V end lost 3 bases, the J end lost 4 bases, and 15 bases lay between the germline ends. CDR1 and CDR2 (germline): SGHTA, FQGNSA. The CDR3 consists of 15 residues. The CDR3 DNA follows: TGTGCCAGCAGCTTTTTCTTAGGGGCGGGCACTGAAGCTTTCTTT. Translated, it gives CASSFFLGAGTEAFF.

This clonotype has only a few counts. This rearrangement joins TRBV20-1 to TRBJ2-1; perhaps D is TRBD1 or TRBD2 (6 bases each). The length of the CDR3 is 14 residues. The V and J ends lost 2 bases and 6 bases respectively, with 14 bases between them. Germline V gene data show CDR1 as DFQATT and CDR2 as SNEGSKA (reference sequence). The CDR3 DNA follows: TGCAGTGCTAGATCCGGGGGCAGGGTCAATGAGCAGTTCTTC. Its translation is CSARSGGRVNEQFF.

This clonotype has a handful of counts. The V call is TRBV7-2, the J call TRBJ2-7; D is perhaps TRBD1 (5 bases). The germline CDR1 and CDR2 sequences are SGHTA and FQGNSA. With 5 bases removed from V and 2 bases from J, the gap between germline ends came to 19 bases. The CDR3 is made up of 16 amino acids. The CDR3: CASSRTWAGIAYEQYF. In DNA, the CDR3 is TGTGCCAGCAGCCGGACCTGGGCAGGGATTGCCTACGAGCAGTACTTC.

The V and J genes are TRBV4-2 and TRBJ2-5; D is undetermined. The CDR3 spans 14 residues. Trimming took off 1 base at V and 2 bases at J, with 8 bases between the two ends. CDR1 LGHNA and CDR2 YNFKEQ come from the germline V gene. This CDR3 is CASSQGTEQETQYF. DNA for the CDR3: TGTGCCAGCAGCCAAGGGACGGAGCAAGAGACCCAGTACTTC.

Only a few counts were recorded for this clonotype. This chain joins TRBV4-2 and TRBJ2-5; 11 nucleotides align to TRBD2. The V and J ends lost 2 bases and 2 bases, in that order; junction bases with no gene match: 13. Germline-derived CDR1 and CDR2 are LGHNA and YNFKEQ. The CDR3 contains 19 residues. CDR3 residues: CASSQKSVRGLADQETQYF. CDR3 sequence (DNA): TGTGCCAGCAGCCAAAAGTCCGTTAGGGGACTAGCGGATCAAGAGACCCAGTACTTC.

The table lists this clonotype with a few counts. The chain combines TRBV6-5 with TRBJ2-1, with 8 nucleotides matching TRBD1. The CDR3 spans 16 residues. The junction had 8 bases not matched to a gene; V was cut back by 6 bases and J by 1 base. The V gene's germline CDR1 is MNHEY and CDR2 SVGAGI. The CDR3 spells CASSSRQGLSYNEQFF. In DNA, the CDR3 is TGTGCCAGCAGCTCTCGACAGGGGCTATCCTACAATGAGCAGTTCTTC.

This clonotype has ten or more counts. The J gene is TRBJ2-1, the V gene TRBV5-1; possible D gene TRBD1, 6 bases. The CDR3 is 15 amino acids. The germline CDR1 and CDR2 sequences are SGHRS and YFSETQ. Trimming shortened V by 1 base and J by 6 bases, and 14 bases separated the two germline ends. The CDR3 region is CASSLIQGTGNEQFF. The CDR3 DNA reads TGCGCCAGCAGCTTGATACAGGGAACGGGCAATGAGCAGTTCTTC.